This T cell receptor (beta chain) was documented in a study of shared clonotypes between healthy human individuals. TCRdb's copy holds only in-frame clones and misses some; the assay was immunoSEQ multiplex PCR. The table has roughly 2.2 million clones, 85% to 95% seen once; the top ten hold 0.39%. Germline-derived CDR1 and CDR2 are MNHEY and SMNVEV (reference sequence). The CDR3 loop spans 14 amino acids. With 6 bases clipped from V and 4 bases from J, the junction kept 7 bases outside the gene matches. Material: naive CD4+ T cells from PBMCs. The subset was: CD45RA+ positively selected. J is TRBJ1-1 and V is TRBV27, with 8 bases identical to TRBD1. This TCR was sampled from a man between 18 and 29 years old in good health. Some clones in this sample may be carry-over from other donors' samples. CDR3 sequence (DNA): TGTGCCAGCAGCCTACAGGGGGGGGTCACTGAAGCTTTCTTT. It is translated as CASSLQGGVTEAFF.